Presented here are 22 T cell receptor beta chains from one specimen sequenced in a study of control samples from healthy donors and cancer patients. The table came from immunoSEQ multiplex PCR; TCRdb's copy has only in-frame clones and leaves some out. The data show about 150,000 clones, with 93% seen just once and 2% to 2.5% held by the top ten. The specimen was blood. The origin of the receptors is a man aged 50 to 59 in good health.

This chain joins TRBV28 and TRBJ2-1, with D perhaps matching TRBD2 (6 bases). This CDR3 spans 14 amino acids. Trimming removed 2 bases at V and 5 bases at J, with 10 bases between. The V gene's germline CDR1 is MDHEN and CDR2 SYDVKM. Here the CDR3 reads CASSLEGGNNEQFF. In nucleotides, the CDR3 is TGTGCCAGCAGTTTAGAGGGAGGTAACAATGAGCAGTTCTTC.

The chain uses TRBV3-1 (or the pseudogene TRBV3-2) and TRBJ2-7; either TRBD1 or TRBD2 may fit D (6 bases each). The CDR3 loop spans 14 amino acids. From germline, CDR1 is LGHDT and CDR2 YNNKEL (reference sequence). V was cut by 1 base and J by 5 bases, with 12 bases left in between. CDR3 DNA sequence: TGTGCCAGCAGCCAAGGTGGCGGGGACAACGAGCAGTACTTC. Protein product: CASSQGGGDNEQYF.

The chain couples TRBV28 to TRBJ1-3, with 9 bases lining up with TRBD1. CDR1 is MDHEN and CDR2 is SYDVKM in the germline V gene. V lost 5 bases, J lost 8 bases, and 7 bases stayed unmatched. The CDR3 length is 14 residues. The CDR3 DNA reads TGTGCCAGCAGTCTTCTACAGGGGGCAGACACCATATATTTT. Its protein product is CASSLLQGADTIYF.

The CDR3 protein is CASSYSDMNTEAFF. The CDR3 DNA reads as TGTGCCAGTAGTTATTCAGACATGAACACTGAAGCTTTCTTT. The genes are TRBV19 and TRBJ1-1; D not resolved. From germline, CDR1 is LNHDA and CDR2 SQIVND (reference sequence). The CDR3 spans 14 residues. With 5 bases removed from V and 0 bases from J, the gap between germline ends came to 10 bases.

This chain links TRBV27 with TRBJ2-2, with D perhaps TRBD1 (6 bases). V lost 6 bases and J lost 1, with 6 bases in between. The germline CDR1 and CDR2 sequences are MNHEY and SMNVEV (reference sequence). The CDR3 totals 13 residues. The DNA for the CDR3 is TGTGCCAGCAGACAGGGGAACACCGGGGAGCTGTTTTTT. Amino acid sequence: CASRQGNTGELFF.

The chain joins TRBV7-3 to TRBJ2-1; 12 bases map to TRBD2. The CDR3 extends over 15 amino acids. Germline CDR1 is SGHTA and CDR2 is FQGTGA. Unmatched junction bases numbered 5, after V lost 6 bases and J lost 5 bases. In DNA form, the CDR3 reads TGTGCCAGCAGTCCGACTAGCGGGAGTAACAATGAGCAGTTCTTC. It yields the protein CASSPTSGSNNEQFF.

The chain couples TRBV3-1 (or the pseudogene TRBV3-2) to TRBJ2-1; a weak D match, TRBD1 (6 bases). V lost 5 bases and J lost 9, with 20 bases in between. The CDR3 length is 15 residues. The germline V gene encodes CDR1 LGHDT and CDR2 YNNKEL (reference sequence). In DNA form, the CDR3 reads TGTGCCAGCAGCGTCCCCGGGACACTCGCCGCTGAGCAGTTCTTC. Translation: CASSVPGTLAAEQFF.

On this clone: The conserved final phenylalanine or tryptophan is absent from the CDR3, which likely points to a read error. Because the CDR3's place on the DNA is in doubt, the DNA is left out and the CDR3 is given as listed by TCRdb. This chain uses TRBV5-1 with TRBJ2-7; whether TRBD1, the table's D call, matches the DNA was not checked. Counting both end residues, the CDR3 totals 8 amino acids. Germline V CDR1 and CDR2: SGHRS, YFSETQ. The CDR3 loop reads CARGHPMR.

J is TRBJ1-2 and V is TRBV2, with TRBD1 matching over 7 bases. Germline V gene lookup returns CDR1 SNHLY and CDR2 FYNNEI. Germline trimming cut 4 bases from V and 3 bases from J; bases unmatched to any gene: 5. The CDR3 consists of 14 residues. For the CDR3, the DNA is TGTGCCAGCAGTGGACAGGGCTTCGACTATGGCTACACCTTC. Its protein product is CASSGQGFDYGYTF.

The rearrangement uses TRBV10-3 and TRBJ2-1; 9 positions agree with TRBD2. Unmatched junction bases numbered 10, after V lost 10 bases and J lost 9 bases. The CDR3 totals 13 residues. Germline CDR1 ENHRY, CDR2 SYGVKD. The CDR3 reads CATEREVLGEQFF. Here the CDR3 DNA reads TGTGCCACCGAGCGGGAGGTATTAGGTGAGCAGTTCTTC.

The chain recombines TRBV3-1 (or the pseudogene TRBV3-2) with TRBJ1-4; D not resolved. The CDR3 consists of 15 residues. V dropped 0 bases and J dropped 3 bases, with 8 bases sitting between them. Germline CDR1 and CDR2: LGHDT and YNNKEL (reference sequence). The CDR3 DNA follows: TGTGCCAGCAGCCAAGATTTGGTTCCTAATGAAAAACTGTTTTTT. Translating it yields CASSQDLVPNEKLFF.

The chain links TRBV7-9 to TRBJ1-3; D ambiguous. From germline, CDR1 is SEHNR and CDR2 FQNEAQ (reference sequence). The CDR3 is 13 amino acids. V was pared by 5 bases and J by 2 bases, with 7 bases between. The CDR3 nucleotides read TGTGCCAGCAGCCGAGGGACTGGAAACACCATATATTTT. The encoded protein is CASSRGTGNTIYF.

This chain uses TRBV11-3 with TRBJ2-1; D possibly corresponds to TRBD1 (6 bases). This CDR3 is built from 17 residues. Looked up from germline, CDR1 is SGHNT and CDR2 is YENEEA. The V gene lost 1 base and the J gene lost 5 bases, with 18 bases spanning the gap. The CDR3 nucleotides read TGTGCCAGCAGCTTAGGGACAGCGGAGGCCTTCAACAATGAGCAGTTCTTC. Translation: CASSLGTAEAFNNEQFF.

V gene TRBV16 combines with J gene TRBJ1-3; the D is unclear. The CDR3 is made up of 14 amino acids. Trimming took 0 bases from V and 5 from J, leaving 8 bases between them. The germline V gene has CDR1 KGHSY and CDR2 FQNENV. CDR3 amino acids: CASSQSGVRNTIYF. DNA for the CDR3: TGTGCCAGCAGCCAATCGGGCGTTCGAAACACCATATATTTT.

The chain combines TRBV6-1 with TRBJ1-1; D is unclear. Trimming stripped 1 base from V and 0 bases from J, with 6 bases between. The CDR3 extends over 14 amino acids. Looked up from germline, CDR1 is MNHNS and CDR2 is SASEGT. The CDR3 coding sequence is TGTGCCAGCAGTGAAGGCCTGGTGAACACTGAAGCTTTCTTT. It codes for CASSEGLVNTEAFF.

The chain combines TRBV24-1 with TRBJ1-2, with a tentative D call TRBD1 (5 bases). Germline CDR1 and CDR2: KGHDR and SFDVKD. The CDR3 totals 20 residues. The ends were cut back, 4 bases at V and 8 bases at J, with 34 bases in the middle. The CDR3 loop reads CATSEDYVGGRQPPRRGYTF. The CDR3 coding sequence is TGTGCCACCAGTGAAGACTACGTGGGGGGACGACAGCCACCTAGGAGGGGCTACACCTTC.

The chain uses TRBV4-2 and TRBJ1-5; TRBD1 might be the D (6 bases). The CDR3 is 14 residues long. With 1 base removed from V and 5 bases from J, the gap between germline ends came to 9 bases. Germline assignment: CDR1 LGHNA and CDR2 YNFKEQ. CDR3 loop: CASSQVAGDQPQHF. CDR3 bases: TGTGCCAGCAGCCAAGTAGCAGGGGATCAGCCCCAGCATTTT.

This clone has just one count. CDR3 sequence (DNA): TGCAGTGCTAGAGGCGGCTATGGCTACACCTTC. Encoded protein: CSARGGYGYTF. The chain is built from TRBV20-1 and TRBJ1-2; D uncertain. This CDR3 contains 11 residues. Germline V gene data show CDR1 as DFQATT and CDR2 as SNEGSKA (reference sequence). V was trimmed by 1 base and J by 4 bases, leaving 4 bases between them.

This clone showed up just once. The chain carries TRBV18 and TRBJ2-3; D is unresolved. Germline assignment: CDR1 KGHSH and CDR2 LQKENI. Trimming shortened V by 3 bases and J by 5 bases, and 9 bases separated the two germline ends. The length of the CDR3 is 13 residues. The CDR3 sequence: CASSPPLGDTQYF. CDR3 DNA: TGTGCCAGCTCACCCCCGTTGGGAGATACGCAGTATTTT.

The CDR3 DNA reads TGCGCCAGCACCCTCCGACAGCCAAATGAAAAACTGTTTTTT. It encodes CASTLRQPNEKLFF. This sequence joins TRBV5-1 and TRBJ1-4; a possible D gene is TRBD1 (5 bases). With 6 bases removed from V and 5 bases from J, the gap between germline ends came to 14 bases. In germline, CDR1 is SGHRS, CDR2 YFSETQ. This CDR3 spans 14 amino acids.

The chain has TRBV5-4 and TRBJ2-1; TRBD1 aligns across 11 bases. V was clipped by 4 bases and J by 3 bases; unmatched bases: 3. Germline CDR1 and CDR2: SGHNT and YYREEE (reference sequence). The CDR3 sequence is 15 residues long. DNA of the CDR3: TGTGCCAGCAGCCGGACAGGGGGCTTCTACAATGAGCAGTTCTTC. Residues: CASSRTGGFYNEQFF.

V is TRBV30 and J is TRBJ1-2, with 7 bases aligning to TRBD1. This CDR3 contains 17 residues. The V and J ends lost 3 bases and 1 base, in that order; junction bases with no gene match: 14. Germline V gene data show CDR1 as GTSNPN and CDR2 as SVGIG (reference sequence). This CDR3 is CAWSDLARTGLNYGYTF. For the CDR3, the DNA is TGTGCCTGGAGCGATCTGGCCCGGACAGGACTTAACTATGGCTACACCTTC.